Presented here are 20 T cell receptor beta chains from one specimen sequenced in a study of T cells in Graves' hyperthyroidism and ophthalmopathy. There were TCR beta CDR3 regions amplified from RNA transcripts. With the HTBI primer set, the TCR CDR3 went through a first round of RT-PCR. TCRdb redid the calling of the multiplex PCR reads with MiXCR, one entry per CDR3 protein. The sample consists of 300,000 to 500,000 distinct CDR3 sequences, more than 13% of them appearing once. The sequenced material came from blood. The receptors stem from a man aged 50 to 59 with Graves' ophthalmopathy.

The chain recombines TRBV5-1 with TRBJ1-3; D unresolved. The germline V gene encodes CDR1 SGHRS and CDR2 YFSETQ. Trimming removed 1 base at V and 2 bases at J, with 7 bases between. This CDR3 is 14 amino acids long. The CDR3 is CASSLQEPGNTIYF. The CDR3 DNA reads as TGCGCCAGCAGCTTGCAGGAACCTGGAAACACCATATATTTT.

This clonotype was detected many times. The chain recombines TRBV2 with TRBJ2-7; unclear D gene. CDR1 is SNHLY, CDR2 FYNNEI, per germline. The V end was cut by 6 bases, the J end by 6 bases, with 12 bases between. The CDR3 sequence is 12 residues long. CDR3 DNA sequence: TGTGCCAGCAGGGCCCTGAGCAGCGAGCAGTACTTC. It encodes CASRALSSEQYF. Filled out from reference TRBV2 and TRBJ2-7, the complete variable domain reads EPEVTQTPSHQVTQMGQEVILRCVPISNHLYFYWYRQILGQKVEFLVSFYNNEISEKSEIFDDQFSVERPDGSNFTLKIRSTKLEDSAMYFCASRALSSEQYFGPGTRLTVT.

Concerning this clonotype: This may come from a read error, since a much larger clone is one base off. The chain employs TRBV5-1 and TRBJ2-1, with 11 bases that match TRBD2. Germline loops: CDR1 SGHRS, CDR2 YFSETQ. The CDR3 runs 15 residues. The CDR3 DNA reads TGCGCCAGAAGCTTGTCACTAGCGGGAGACAATGAGCAGTTCTTC. Amino acid sequence: CARSLSLAGDNEQFF.

The rearrangement links TRBV5-1 to TRBJ2-5; TRBD2 aligns across 7 bases. CDR1 is SGHRS, CDR2 YFSETQ, per germline. V trimming: 6 bases; J trimming: 4 bases; junction bases outside the gene matches: 6. CDR3 length: 13 residues. The CDR3 is CASIGGSGETQYF. The CDR3 nucleotides are TGCGCCAGCATAGGCGGGAGCGGAGAGACCCAGTACTTC. The full variable domain, in which reference TRBV5-1 and TRBJ2-5 provide the parts outside the CDR3, is KAGVTQTPRYLIKTRGQQVTLSCSPISGHRSVSWYQQTPGQGLQFLFEYFSETQRNKGNFPGRFSGRQFSNSRSEMNVSTLELGDSALYLCASIGGSGETQYFGPGTRLLVL.

This clonotype was found many times. The chain carries TRBV29-1 and TRBJ2-3; a weak D match, TRBD2 (6 bases). V was shortened by 1 base and J by 2 bases, with 7 bases between the two germline ends. Germline V gene data show CDR1 as SQVTM and CDR2 as ANQGSEA. This CDR3 contains 13 residues. Written as DNA, the CDR3 is TGCAGCGTTGAAGCGGGAGTCACAGATACGCAGTATTTT. Amino acids: CSVEAGVTDTQYF.

This clonotype showed up many times. The rearrangement links TRBV28 to TRBJ2-5; 7 nucleotides match TRBD1. Germline V gene sequence: CDR1 MDHEN, CDR2 SYDVKM. The CDR3 has 13 amino acids. The V segment lost 4 bases and the J segment 7 bases; nucleotides outside the gene matches: 6. CDR3 loop: CASSSTGFGTQYF. The CDR3 DNA reads as TGTGCCAGCAGTTCGACAGGGTTTGGGACCCAGTACTTC.

The count of this clonotype is one. V is TRBV18 and J is TRBJ2-2, with TRBD2 identical over 10 bases. With 2 bases clipped from V and 4 bases from J, the junction kept 13 bases outside the gene matches. This CDR3 contains 19 residues. Germline values: CDR1 KGHSH, CDR2 LQKENI. The CDR3: CASSPNSLAGASSTGELFF. In DNA, the CDR3 is TGTGCCAGCTCACCAAATTCCCTAGCGGGGGCCTCGAGCACCGGGGAGCTGTTTTTT.

Note on this clonotype: One junction end does not reproduce the germline sequence, and a read error may be involved. The chain joins TRBV19 to TRBJ2-1; 8 bases map to TRBD1. The CDR3 loop spans 16 amino acids. The germline gives CDR1 LNHDA, CDR2 SQIVND (reference sequence). The CDR3 protein is CASSPLTGALTHEQSF. The CDR3 DNA is TGTGCCAGTAGTCCGTTGACAGGGGCCCTCACGCATGAGCAGTCCTTC.

This clonotype has ten or more counts. The chain links TRBV12-3 or TRBV12-4 to TRBJ2-3, with D possibly TRBD2 on 5 matching bases. CDR3 length: 15 amino acids. V was cut by 5 bases and J by 4 bases, with 16 bases left in between. CDR3: CASSNIALLADTQYF. The CDR3 bases are TGTGCCAGCAGTAACATAGCGTTACTCGCAGATACGCAGTATTTT.

V is TRBV14 and J is TRBJ2-5, with D perhaps assigned TRBD1 or TRBD2 (5 bases each). The V gene's germline CDR1 is SGHDN and CDR2 FVKESK. Trimming took 7 bases from V and 5 from J, leaving 20 bases between them. This CDR3 comprises 15 residues. In nucleotides, the CDR3 is TGTGCCAGCATCGGGGCTAGGGGATCTCTGGAGACCCAGTACTTC. Amino acid sequence: CASIGARGSLETQYF.

This clonotype was counted at least ten times. The genes are TRBV15 and TRBJ2-7; weak D call: TRBD2 (5 bases). The ends were cut back, 3 bases at V and 3 bases at J, with 9 bases in the middle. The CDR3 length is 13 residues. Germline V lookup: CDR1 LNHNV, CDR2 YYDKDF (reference sequence). The CDR3 loop is CATSRDFGYEQYF. CDR3 DNA sequence: TGTGCCACCAGCAGGGACTTTGGCTACGAGCAGTACTTC.

This clonotype was detected many times. DNA for the CDR3: TGTGCCAGCGGCCCGGGGGGTCAAGAGACCCAGTACTTC. The encoded protein is CASGPGGQETQYF. The chain combines TRBV11-3 with TRBJ2-5, with TRBD2 matching 7 bases. The germline V gene has CDR1 SGHNT and CDR2 YENEEA. V was pared by 8 bases and J by 2 bases, with 5 bases of the junction left unmatched. There are 13 residues in the CDR3.

This clonotype was observed at least ten times. This chain links TRBV30 with TRBJ1-1; 7 bases align to TRBD1. The CDR3 loop spans 15 amino acids. V was pared by 2 bases and J by 0 bases, with 6 bases of the junction left unmatched. CDR1 GTSNPN and CDR2 SVGIG come from the germline V gene (reference sequence). The CDR3 protein is CAWSLEGAMNTEAFF. In DNA, the CDR3 is TGTGCCTGGAGTTTAGAGGGGGCGATGAACACTGAAGCTTTCTTT.

Many counts were recorded for this clonotype. V gene TRBV11-2 combines with J gene TRBJ2-7, with D unclear. V was clipped by 5 bases and J by 1 base, with 15 bases between them. This CDR3 is 15 amino acids long. Germline V gene sequence: CDR1 SGHAT, CDR2 FQNNGV. CDR3 protein: CASSNTHHPSYEQYF. CDR3 DNA sequence: TGTGCCAGCAGCAACACACACCACCCTTCCTACGAGCAGTACTTC. Full variable domain (missing parts from reference TRBV11-2 and TRBJ2-7): EAGVAQSPRYKIIEKRQSVAFWCNPISGHATLYWYQQILGQGPKLLIQFQNNGVVDDSQLPKDRFSAERLKGVDSTLKIQPAKLEDSAVYLCASSNTHHPSYEQYFGPGTRLTVT.

This clonotype was found a few times. The V and J genes are TRBV6-1 and TRBJ1-2; D remains unclear. Germline V gives CDR1 MNHNS, CDR2 SASEGT. The length of the CDR3 is 13 residues. With 6 bases removed from V and 4 bases from J, the gap between germline ends came to 12 bases. CDR3 sequence: CASSPRALYGYTF. The CDR3 region has the DNA TGTGCCAGCAGCCCCCGGGCCCTCTATGGCTACACCTTC.

V gene TRBV5-6 combines with J gene TRBJ2-2; a weak D match, TRBD1 (6 bases). The ends were cut back, 5 bases at V and 6 bases at J, with 11 bases in the middle. Germline-derived CDR1 and CDR2 are SGHDT and YYEEEE. This CDR3 is built from 13 residues. This CDR3 reads CASRHTGSGELFF. As DNA, the CDR3 is TGTGCCAGCAGGCATACAGGGTCCGGGGAGCTGTTTTTT.

This clonotype appeared a few times. The V and J genes are TRBV28 and TRBJ1-2; maybe TRBD1 (6 bases). V gave up 6 bases and J gave up 0 bases, with 11 bases separating them. Per germline, CDR1 MDHEN and CDR2 SYDVKM. The CDR3 totals 14 residues. Written as DNA, the CDR3 is TGTGCCAGCAGGCTACAGGGAGCTAACTATGGCTACACCTTC. It specifies CASRLQGANYGYTF.

Only a few counts were recorded for this clonotype. This sequence joins TRBV20-1 and TRBJ2-1; no firm D call. The germline CDR1 and CDR2 sequences are DFQATT and SNEGSKA (reference sequence). The CDR3 contains 11 residues. Trimming stripped 7 bases from V and 7 bases from J, with 11 bases between. The CDR3 here is CSVVAENEQFF. CDR3 nucleotide sequence: TGCAGTGTCGTTGCGGAAAATGAGCAGTTCTTC.

This clonotype has ten or more counts. The genes are TRBV6-1 and TRBJ2-7; 7 positions agree with TRBD1. The J segment lost 6 bases and the V segment lost 5 bases, leaving 7 bases of the junction unmatched. The V gene's germline CDR1 is MNHNS and CDR2 SASEGT. The CDR3 has 13 amino acids. For the CDR3, the DNA is TGTGCCAGCAGTCCGACAGGGCAGGTCGAGCAGTACTTC. Protein sequence: CASSPTGQVEQYF.

This clonotype was counted at least ten times. The chain recombines TRBV12-3 or TRBV12-4 with TRBJ1-2; D not certain. V dropped 5 bases and J dropped 4 bases, with 14 bases sitting between them. This CDR3 has 14 amino acids. CDR3 coding DNA: TGTGCCAGCAGTCCCAACCCCAGGCGCTATGGCTACACCTTC. Its translation: CASSPNPRRYGYTF.